These 27 T cell receptor beta chains came from one sample sequenced in a study of shared clonotypes between healthy human individuals. Clones were sequenced by immunoSEQ multiplex PCR, and TCRdb holds only the in-frame ones, with some missing. Of around 2.5 million clones in the sample, roughly 93% were seen once. The sequenced material came from naive CD4+ T cells from PBMCs. Subset of the sample: CD45RA+ positively selected. The source of these receptors is a man between 18 and 35 years old in good health. Some clones in this sample may be carry-over from other donors' samples.

The V and J genes are TRBV6-5 and TRBJ1-1; TRBD1 aligns across 10 bases. CDR1 and CDR2 (germline): MNHEY, SVGAGI. V trimming: 6 bases; J trimming: 4 bases; junction bases outside the gene matches: 2. The CDR3 runs 13 residues. This CDR3 is CASRRTGGTEAFF. CDR3 bases: TGTGCCAGCAGAAGGACAGGGGGCACTGAAGCTTTCTTT.

The CDR3 DNA sequence: TGTGCCAGCAGTGAGGGTTCCTATCAGCCCCAGCATTTT. This encodes CASSEGSYQPQHF. The chain recombines TRBV2 with TRBJ1-5, with D uncertain. Trimming removed 3 bases from V and 5 bases from J, with 8 bases in between. The CDR3 covers 13 residues. Germline V gives CDR1 SNHLY, CDR2 FYNNEI.

The chain's CDR3 is CASSKGQGVTYEQYF. The CDR3 DNA reads TGTGCCAGCAGCAAGGGACAGGGGGTCACCTACGAGCAGTACTTC. The chain has TRBV7-8 and TRBJ2-7; the match to TRBD1 covers 11 bases. The CDR3 totals 15 residues. Germline values: CDR1 SGHVS, CDR2 FQNEAQ. J gave up 2 bases and V 5 bases, and 5 bases lay outside the gene matches.

Note on this clone: Other DNA sequences in this sample translate to the same CDR3. The chain has TRBV5-1 and TRBJ2-5, with unresolved D. V gave up 2 bases and J gave up 5 bases, with 10 bases separating them. Germline CDR1 SGHRS, CDR2 YFSETQ. This CDR3 region has 13 residues. The CDR3 loop is CASSLSPAETQYF. The CDR3 DNA reads TGCGCCAGCAGCTTAAGTCCTGCGGAGACCCAGTACTTC.

The chain couples TRBV19 to TRBJ1-5, with no clear D. The CDR3 covers 15 residues. V was shortened by 4 bases and J by 1 base, with 11 bases between the two germline ends. CDR1 LNHDA and CDR2 SQIVND come from the germline V gene (reference sequence). The CDR3: CASSTGRWSNQPQHF. The CDR3 nucleotides read TGTGCCAGTAGTACCGGGAGATGGAGCAATCAGCCCCAGCATTTT. Supplemented by reference TRBV19 and TRBJ1-5, the full variable domain reads DGGITQSPKYLFRKEGQNVTLSCEQNLNHDAMYWYRQDPGQGLRLIYYSQIVNDFQKGDIAEGYSVSREKKESFPLTVTSAQKNPTAFYLCASSTGRWSNQPQHFGDGTRLSIL.

This clone was observed once. The chain uses TRBV6-5 and TRBJ2-3; D gene unclear. The germline V gene has CDR1 MNHEY and CDR2 SVGAGI. The length of the CDR3 is 14 residues. The V and J ends lost 2 bases and 5 bases respectively, with 11 bases between them. CDR3 DNA sequence: TGTGCCAGCAGTTACAACCAGGCGCGAGATACGCAGTATTTT. Encoded protein: CASSYNQARDTQYF.

As regards this clone: The same CDR3 is also encoded by other DNA sequences in this sample. The chain uses TRBV28 and TRBJ2-3; 8 bases are a match to TRBD2. The CDR3 is made up of 15 amino acids. Germline V gene data show CDR1 as MDHEN and CDR2 as SYDVKM. The V gene end was trimmed by 2 bases and the J gene end by 1 base; junction bases not matched to a gene: 2. In DNA form, the CDR3 reads TGTGCCAGCAGTTTAAGCGGGAGCGGCACAGATACGCAGTATTTT. It translates to CASSLSGSGTDTQYF.

This clone was detected only once. CDR3: CSVALRQGNEQYF. CDR3 bases: TGCAGCGTTGCCCTCAGACAGGGGAACGAGCAGTACTTC. The gene calls are TRBV29-1 and TRBJ2-7; 8 bases are shared with TRBD1. V was pared by 4 bases and J by 5 bases, with 7 bases of the junction left unmatched. CDR3 length: 13 amino acids. Germline V lookup: CDR1 SQVTM, CDR2 ANQGSEA.

The V call is TRBV28, the J call TRBJ2-2; TRBD1 matches at 9 bases. J was trimmed by 1 base and V by 5 bases; bases with no gene match: 8. The CDR3 runs 17 residues. Germline loops: CDR1 MDHEN, CDR2 SYDVKM. The CDR3 region has the DNA TGTGCCAGCAGTGCCGGGACAGGGAGGGGGAACACCGGGGAGCTGTTTTTT. Amino acids: CASSAGTGRGNTGELFF.

This clone was counted a few times. The chain links TRBV30 to TRBJ1-1; D remains unclear. Germline assignment: CDR1 GTSNPN and CDR2 SVGIG (reference sequence). V lost 3 bases and J 1 base, leaving 12 bases between the germline ends. The CDR3 spans 14 residues. The CDR3 nucleotides read TGTGCCTGGAGGGAGGGCCTACAGAACACTGAAGCTTTCTTT. Residues: CAWREGLQNTEAFF.

In regard to this clone: This specimen includes other DNA sequences encoding the same CDR3. The chain combines TRBV29-1 with TRBJ1-1; D is perhaps TRBD1 (5 bases). This CDR3 spans 12 amino acids. CDR1 is SQVTM, CDR2 ANQGSEA, per germline. V lost 4 bases and J lost 4, with 10 bases in between. The CDR3 sequence: CSVVGQGTEAFF. In DNA form, the CDR3 reads TGCAGCGTTGTTGGGCAGGGCACTGAAGCTTTCTTT.

As concerns this clone: Different DNA sequences within this sample yield the same CDR3. The chain recombines TRBV6-5 with TRBJ1-2; D is perhaps TRBD1 (5 bases). V shed 4 bases and J shed 5 bases, with 11 bases lying between them. The CDR3 is 13 amino acids. Germline loops: CDR1 MNHEY, CDR2 SVGAGI. CDR3 nucleotides: TGTGCCAGCAGTTCCAGGGAGGGTTATGGCTACACCTTC. This sequence encodes CASSSREGYGYTF.

V is TRBV7-8 and J is TRBJ2-5, with D hard to call. Per germline, CDR1 SGHVS and CDR2 FQNEAQ. Trimming took 4 bases from V and 7 from J, leaving 19 bases between them. CDR3 length: 15 residues. DNA of the CDR3: TGTGCCAGCAGCTCTCAGGACCTAGGATATGGGACCCAGTACTTC. It codes for CASSSQDLGYGTQYF.

The chain is built from TRBV6-1 and TRBJ2-7; 13 bases agree with TRBD2. J gave up 3 bases and V 4 bases, and 6 bases lay outside the gene matches. The CDR3 is 16 residues long. Germline CDR1 reads MNHNS; CDR2 reads SASEGT. CDR3 amino acids: CASSARLAGGNYEQYF. CDR3 bases: TGTGCCAGCAGTGCGCGACTAGCGGGAGGCAACTACGAGCAGTACTTC.

J is TRBJ1-5 and V is TRBV2, with D unclear. Trimming took 4 bases from V and 0 from J, leaving 4 bases between them. CDR1 is SNHLY and CDR2 is FYNNEI in the germline V gene. The CDR3 is 13 amino acids. The CDR3: CASSVNSNQPQHF. DNA for the CDR3: TGTGCCAGCAGTGTCAATAGCAATCAGCCCCAGCATTTT.

The gene calls are TRBV7-9 and TRBJ1-1, with TRBD1 as a possible D gene (5 bases). Germline-derived CDR1 and CDR2 are SEHNR and FQNEAQ (reference sequence). The CDR3 runs 14 residues. V was trimmed by 1 base and J by 4 bases, leaving 10 bases between them. CDR3 DNA sequence: TGTGCCAGCAGCTTAGGCAGGGAGGCCACTGAAGCTTTCTTT. Translation gives CASSLGREATEAFF. The whole variable domain, remainder taken from reference TRBV7-9 and TRBJ1-1, is DTGVSQNPRHKITKRGQNVTFRCDPISEHNRLYWYRQTLGQGPEFLTYFQNEAQLEKSRLLSDRFSAERPKGSFSTLEIQRTEQGDSAMYLCASSLGREATEAFFGQGTRLTVV.

The chain employs TRBV27 and TRBJ1-1; TRBD1 aligns across 10 bases. CDR1 and CDR2 (germline): MNHEY, SMNVEV (reference sequence). J gave up 4 bases and V 6 bases, and 11 bases lay outside the gene matches. The CDR3 totals 16 residues. This chain's CDR3 is CASRGTGVRWSTEAFF. CDR3 in DNA: TGTGCCAGCAGGGGGACAGGGGTCCGCTGGAGCACTGAAGCTTTCTTT.

This clone came up once. The genes are TRBV6-1 and TRBJ1-5; D gene unclear. Trimming shortened V by 4 bases and J by 13 bases, and 17 bases separated the two germline ends. Germline V gene lookup returns CDR1 MNHNS and CDR2 SASEGT. The length of the CDR3 is 13 residues. The DNA for the CDR3 is TGTGCCAGCAGTGGAACGACAAGGGCCCAGCAGCATTTT. Translating it yields CASSGTTRAQQHF.

The chain has TRBV27 and TRBJ1-1; D unresolved. The CDR3 loop spans 13 amino acids. Germline V lookup: CDR1 MNHEY, CDR2 SMNVEV (reference sequence). Trimming took 0 bases from V and 4 from J, leaving 6 bases between them. DNA for the CDR3: TGTGCCAGCAGTTTATCGTACGGCACTGAAGCTTTCTTT. Amino acids: CASSLSYGTEAFF.

The count of this clone is one. The chain joins TRBV27 to TRBJ1-2; D not certain. This CDR3 has 16 amino acids. The V gene's germline CDR1 is MNHEY and CDR2 SMNVEV (reference sequence). The ends were cut back, 1 base at V and 6 bases at J, with 18 bases in the middle. CDR3 DNA: TGTGCCAGCAGTTTATTATCGGCCTTCCGAGCGGATGGCTACACCTTC. Translation gives CASSLLSAFRADGYTF.

CDR3 residues: CASSLVTGGEETQYF. As DNA, the CDR3 is TGTGCCAGCAGCTTAGTTACAGGGGGCGAAGAGACCCAGTACTTC. The J gene is TRBJ2-5, the V gene TRBV7-8; 9 bases fit TRBD1. The germline CDR1 and CDR2 sequences are SGHVS and FQNEAQ. Trimming took 1 base from V and 3 from J; bases not matched to a gene: 3. This CDR3 spans 15 amino acids. Using reference TRBV7-8 and TRBJ2-5 for the parts outside the CDR3, the full variable domain is GAGVSQSPRYKVAKRGQDVALRCDPISGHVSLFWYQQALGQGPEFLTYFQNEAQLDKSGLPSDRFFAERPEGSVSTLKIQRTQQEDSAVYLCASSLVTGGEETQYFGPGTRLLVL.

This clone was seen a single time. The J gene is TRBJ1-3, the V gene TRBV25-1, with no clear D. V was clipped by 3 bases and J by 0 bases, with 9 bases between them. This CDR3 spans 15 amino acids. CDR1 is MGHDK and CDR2 is SYGVNS in the germline V gene. This chain's CDR3 is CASSDRRSSGNTIYF. CDR3 sequence (DNA): TGTGCCAGCAGTGATCGGCGCTCCTCTGGAAACACCATATATTTT.

J is TRBJ1-2 and V is TRBV2; 10 bases map to TRBD1. Germline-derived CDR1 and CDR2 are SNHLY and FYNNEI. The length of the CDR3 is 15 residues. V lost 5 bases to trimming and J lost 2 bases; unmatched junction nucleotides: 5. The CDR3 loop reads CASSYRGQGNYGYTF. The DNA for the CDR3 is TGTGCCAGCAGTTATCGGGGACAGGGGAACTATGGCTACACCTTC.

A note on this clone: Within the sample, other DNA sequences also encode this same CDR3. The rearrangement uses TRBV5-1 and TRBJ1-2; D may be TRBD1 (5 bases). The CDR3 totals 14 residues. The germline gives CDR1 SGHRS, CDR2 YFSETQ. The germline V and J ends were trimmed by 2 bases and 5 bases, with 13 bases remaining between them. This chain's CDR3 is CASSLTGEGYGYTF. DNA of the CDR3: TGCGCCAGCAGCTTAACCGGGGAGGGGTATGGCTACACCTTC.

This clone was recorded once. The rearrangement links TRBV6-1 to TRBJ1-2; no clear D gene. Trimming left V 7 bases short and J 6 bases short, with 18 bases between. Germline loops: CDR1 MNHNS, CDR2 SASEGT. The CDR3 runs to 14 residues. CDR3 sequence (DNA): TGTGCCAGCATCTCCCTAGCGGGTTATCATGGCTACACCTTC. This encodes CASISLAGYHGYTF.

V is TRBV29-1 and J is TRBJ2-1, with D possibly being TRBD1 (5 bases). Germline CDR1 and CDR2: SQVTM and ANQGSEA. The CDR3 has 13 amino acids. The V end lost 7 bases, the J end lost 4 bases, and 14 bases lay between the germline ends. As DNA, the CDR3 is TGCAGCGGACAGACAGTCTTTTACAATGAGCAGTTCTTC. It specifies CSGQTVFYNEQFF.

This chain joins TRBV5-1 and TRBJ1-2, with D unresolved. Germline V gives CDR1 SGHRS, CDR2 YFSETQ. V dropped 4 bases and J dropped 3 bases, with 7 bases sitting between them. This CDR3 has 12 amino acids. This chain's CDR3 is CASSALDYGYTF. Written as DNA, the CDR3 is TGCGCCAGCAGCGCGTTGGACTATGGCTACACCTTC.